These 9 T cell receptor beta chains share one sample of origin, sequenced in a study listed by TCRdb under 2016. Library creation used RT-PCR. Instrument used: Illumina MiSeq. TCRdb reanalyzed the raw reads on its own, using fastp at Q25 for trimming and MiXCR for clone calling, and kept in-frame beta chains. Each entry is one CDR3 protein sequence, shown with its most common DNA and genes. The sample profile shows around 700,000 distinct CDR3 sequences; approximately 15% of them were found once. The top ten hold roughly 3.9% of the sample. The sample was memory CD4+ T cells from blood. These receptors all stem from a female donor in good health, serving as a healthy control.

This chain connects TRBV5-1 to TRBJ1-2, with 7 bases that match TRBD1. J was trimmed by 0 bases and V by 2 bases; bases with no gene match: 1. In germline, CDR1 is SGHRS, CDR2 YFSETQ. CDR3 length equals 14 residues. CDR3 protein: CASSFGQANYGYTF. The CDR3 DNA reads TGCGCCAGCAGCTTCGGACAGGCTAACTATGGCTACACCTTC.

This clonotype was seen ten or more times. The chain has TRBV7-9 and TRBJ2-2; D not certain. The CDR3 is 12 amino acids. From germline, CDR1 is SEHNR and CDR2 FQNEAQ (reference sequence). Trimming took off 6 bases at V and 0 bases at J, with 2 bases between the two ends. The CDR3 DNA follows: TGTGCCAGCAGTACGAACACCGGGGAGCTGTTTTTT. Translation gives CASSTNTGELFF.

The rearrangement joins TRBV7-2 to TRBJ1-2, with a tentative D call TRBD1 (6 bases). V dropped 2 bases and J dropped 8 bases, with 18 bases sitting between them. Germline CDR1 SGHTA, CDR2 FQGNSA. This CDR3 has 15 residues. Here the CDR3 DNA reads TGTGCCAGCAGCTTAAGATTTATTGGCCAGGGGGGCTACACCTTC. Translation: CASSLRFIGQGGYTF.

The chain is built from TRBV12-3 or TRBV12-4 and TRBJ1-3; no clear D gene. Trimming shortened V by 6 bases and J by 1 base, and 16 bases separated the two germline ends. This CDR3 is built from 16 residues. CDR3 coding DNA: TGTGCCAGCAGGTCGGACTTTACCACTTCTGGAAACACCATATATTTT. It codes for CASRSDFTTSGNTIYF.

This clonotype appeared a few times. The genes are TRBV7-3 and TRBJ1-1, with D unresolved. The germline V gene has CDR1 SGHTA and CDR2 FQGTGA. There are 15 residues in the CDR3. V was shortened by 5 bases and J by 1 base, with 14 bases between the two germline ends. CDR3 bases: TGTGCCAGCAGCCCCCAGGCCCAACGGAACACTGAAGCTTTCTTT. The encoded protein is CASSPQAQRNTEAFF.

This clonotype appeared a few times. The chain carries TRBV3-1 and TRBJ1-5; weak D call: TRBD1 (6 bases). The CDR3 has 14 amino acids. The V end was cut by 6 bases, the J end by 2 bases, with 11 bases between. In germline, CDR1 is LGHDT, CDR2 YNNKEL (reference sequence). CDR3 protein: CASSVKGGNQPQHF. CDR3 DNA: TGTGCCAGCAGTGTGAAGGGGGGCAATCAGCCCCAGCATTTT.

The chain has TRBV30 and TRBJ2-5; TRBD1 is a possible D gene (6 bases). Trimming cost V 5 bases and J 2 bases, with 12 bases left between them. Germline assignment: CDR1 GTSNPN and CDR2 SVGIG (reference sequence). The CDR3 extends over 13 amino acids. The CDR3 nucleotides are TGTGCCTGGTCTCTTACAGGGCAAGAGACCCAGTACTTC. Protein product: CAWSLTGQETQYF.

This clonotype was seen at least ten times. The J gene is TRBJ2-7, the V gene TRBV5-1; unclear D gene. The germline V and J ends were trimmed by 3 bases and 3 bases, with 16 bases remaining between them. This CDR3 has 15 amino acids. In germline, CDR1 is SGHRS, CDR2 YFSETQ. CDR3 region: CASSWTLGLNYEQYF. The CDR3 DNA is TGCGCCAGCAGCTGGACCCTGGGTCTCAACTACGAGCAGTACTTC.

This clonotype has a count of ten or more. CDR3 sequence reads: CASRSRGATSYEQYF. The DNA of the CDR3 is TGTGCCAGCAGAAGTCGTGGGGCCACGTCCTACGAGCAGTACTTC. The chain has TRBV6-5 and TRBJ2-7; D may be TRBD1 (5 bases). The CDR3 runs to 15 residues. V was pared by 6 bases and J by 1 base, with 16 bases between. Germline V gives CDR1 MNHEY, CDR2 SVGAGI.